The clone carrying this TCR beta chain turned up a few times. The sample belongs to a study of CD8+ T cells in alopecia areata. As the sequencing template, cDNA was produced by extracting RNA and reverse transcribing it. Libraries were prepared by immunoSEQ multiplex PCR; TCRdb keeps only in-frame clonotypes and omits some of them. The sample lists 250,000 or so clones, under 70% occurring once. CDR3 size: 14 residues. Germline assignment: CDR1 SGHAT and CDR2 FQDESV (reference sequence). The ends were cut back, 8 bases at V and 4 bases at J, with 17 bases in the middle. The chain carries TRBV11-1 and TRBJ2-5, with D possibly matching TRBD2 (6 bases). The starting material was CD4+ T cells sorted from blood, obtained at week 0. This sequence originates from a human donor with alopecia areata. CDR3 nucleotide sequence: TGTGCCAGCGCCCCGGTTGCGGGGCTAGAGACCCAGTACTTC. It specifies CASAPVAGLETQYF.